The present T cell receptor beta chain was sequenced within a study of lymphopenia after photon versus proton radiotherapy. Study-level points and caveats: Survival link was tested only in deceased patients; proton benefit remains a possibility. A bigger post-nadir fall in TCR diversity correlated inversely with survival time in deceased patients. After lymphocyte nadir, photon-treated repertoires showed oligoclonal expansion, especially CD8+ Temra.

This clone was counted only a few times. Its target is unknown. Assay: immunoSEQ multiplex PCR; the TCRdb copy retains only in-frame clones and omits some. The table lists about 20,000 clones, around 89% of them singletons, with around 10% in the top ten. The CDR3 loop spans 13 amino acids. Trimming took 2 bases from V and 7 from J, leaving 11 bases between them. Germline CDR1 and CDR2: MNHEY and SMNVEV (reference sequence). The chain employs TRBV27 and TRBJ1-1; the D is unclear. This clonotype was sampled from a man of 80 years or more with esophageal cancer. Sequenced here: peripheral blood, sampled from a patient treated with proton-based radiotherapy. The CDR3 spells CASSLRSTLEAFF. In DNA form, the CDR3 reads TGTGCCAGCAGTTTACGGAGTACCCTTGAAGCTTTCTTT.